The 26 T cell receptor beta chains in this list originate from one sample, sequenced in a study of T cells after yellow fever vaccination. TCRdb reprocessed the 5' RACE reads via MiXCR and lists one record per CDR3 protein. The table includes around 230,000 distinct CDR3 sequences, approximately 6.7% detected once. This specimen was CD4+ T cells sorted from PBMCs, taken on the day of the yellow fever booster vaccination. The receptors stem from a man aged 25-40 years who received the YFV17D yellow fever vaccine.

This clonotype was observed at least ten times. V is TRBV11-2 and J is TRBJ2-3; no clear D. This CDR3 has 14 amino acids. The V end lost 1 base, the J end lost 4 bases, and 9 bases lay between the germline ends. CDR1 SGHAT and CDR2 FQNNGV come from the germline V gene. The chain's CDR3 is CASSLAPSPDTQYF. The DNA for the CDR3 is TGTGCCAGCAGCTTAGCACCATCGCCAGATACGCAGTATTTT. The variable domain in full, completed from reference TRBV11-2 and TRBJ2-3, reads EAGVAQSPRYKIIEKRQSVAFWCNPISGHATLYWYQQILGQGPKLLIQFQNNGVVDDSQLPKDRFSAERLKGVDSTLKIQPAKLEDSAVYLCASSLAPSPDTQYFGPGTRLTVL.

This clonotype showed up just a few times. The chain joins TRBV7-2 to TRBJ2-1; no firm D call. V was clipped by 2 bases and J by 5 bases, with 13 bases between them. Germline CDR1 is SGHTA and CDR2 is FQGNSA. This CDR3 comprises 15 residues. In nucleotides, the CDR3 is TGTGCCAGCAGCTTAAGGGCTTCCAGGAACAATGAGCAGTTCTTC. Its protein product is CASSLRASRNNEQFF.

The chain recombines TRBV19 with TRBJ1-2, with 9 bases aligning to TRBD1. The CDR3 spans 13 residues. Germline V gene sequence: CDR1 LNHDA, CDR2 SQIVND (reference sequence). V shed 8 bases and J 2 bases; nucleotides not matched to a gene: 3. CDR3 sequence (DNA): TGTGCCAGTCGGACAGGGGAGAACTATGGCTACACCTTC. This translates into CASRTGENYGYTF.

This clonotype showed up many times. The genes are TRBV27 and TRBJ2-2, with TRBD1 matching 9 bases. Losses at the gene ends were 8 bases for V and 6 bases for J; bases not matched to a gene: 16. Per the germline V gene, CDR1 is MNHEY and CDR2 is SMNVEV (reference sequence). CDR3 length equals 17 residues. CDR3 in amino acids: CASGKQGARFLSGELFF. For the CDR3, the DNA is TGTGCCAGCGGCAAACAGGGGGCGCGTTTCTTGTCCGGGGAGCTGTTTTTT.

This clonotype was seen only a few times. This chain uses TRBV23-1 with TRBJ2-5; TRBD2 aligns across 11 bases. TRBV23-1 is given ORF status, its function remaining uncertain. The CDR3 totals 15 residues. Trimming removed 2 bases from V and 5 bases from J; junction bases left unmatched: 4. The CDR3 region has the DNA TGCGCCAGCAGTCAACTAGCGGGAGGAGGTGAGACCCAGTACTTC. Encoded protein: CASSQLAGGGETQYF.

CDR3 in amino acids: CASSVAGQANYGYTF. The CDR3 region has the DNA TGTGCCAGCAGCGTAGCGGGACAGGCGAACTATGGCTACACCTTC. J is TRBJ1-2 and V is TRBV4-2; TRBD1 agrees at 8 bases. Germline loops: CDR1 LGHNA, CDR2 YNFKEQ. The V gene end was trimmed by 5 bases and the J gene end by 2 bases; junction bases not matched to a gene: 7. This CDR3 has 15 amino acids.

Many counts were recorded for this clonotype. The V and J genes are TRBV29-1 and TRBJ2-1; possibly TRBD2 for D (5 bases). The CDR3 covers 11 residues. The V and J ends lost 7 bases and 3 bases respectively, with 7 bases between them. Germline CDR1 is SQVTM and CDR2 is ANQGSEA. The CDR3 is CSADYYNEQFF. The CDR3 DNA reads as TGCAGCGCCGACTACTACAATGAGCAGTTCTTC.

CDR3 amino acids: CASSLDGATTEAFF. CDR3 in DNA: TGCGCCAGCAGCTTGGATGGGGCGACCACTGAAGCTTTCTTT. V is TRBV5-1 and J is TRBJ1-1, with D possibly matching TRBD1 (5 bases). Per germline, CDR1 SGHRS and CDR2 YFSETQ. The CDR3 length is 14 residues. V was cut by 0 bases and J by 4 bases, with 10 bases left in between.

This clonotype was found a few times. The chain carries TRBV11-2 and TRBJ2-4; possibly TRBD1 for D (5 bases). The germline V and J ends were trimmed by 5 bases and 9 bases, with 11 bases remaining between them. Germline V gives CDR1 SGHAT, CDR2 FQNNGV. This CDR3 region has 12 residues. The CDR3 region is CASSHERGIQYF. The CDR3 region has the DNA TGTGCCAGCAGCCACGAAAGGGGCATTCAGTACTTC.

This clonotype was seen a few times. The gene calls are TRBV27 and TRBJ1-1; tentatively, D is TRBD1 (5 bases). CDR1 is MNHEY and CDR2 is SMNVEV in the germline V gene (reference sequence). The V gene lost 10 bases and the J gene lost 0 bases, with 12 bases spanning the gap. This CDR3 has 13 amino acids. The DNA of the CDR3 is TGTGCCACCGGGACGCGCATGAACACTGAAGCTTTCTTT. As protein: CATGTRMNTEAFF.

There are many counts of this clonotype. This chain connects TRBV6-5 to TRBJ2-1; D ambiguous. The CDR3 extends over 13 amino acids. The V gene lost 6 bases and the J gene lost 11 bases, with 17 bases spanning the gap. CDR1 is MNHEY, CDR2 SVGAGI, per germline. For the CDR3, the DNA is TGTGCCAGCAGCTCACTCGACTGGAGAAAGCAGTTCTTC. Translating gives CASSSLDWRKQFF.

The rearrangement joins TRBV19 to TRBJ2-1, with no clear D. The CDR3 sequence is 14 residues long. Germline CDR1 and CDR2: LNHDA and SQIVND (reference sequence). V was cut by 4 bases and J by 13 bases, with 20 bases left in between. The CDR3 spells CASSTPSLTPLQFF. The CDR3 DNA follows: TGTGCCAGTAGTACTCCCTCCCTAACCCCACTCCAGTTCTTC.

The chain carries TRBV10-3 and TRBJ2-2; no definite D call. The germline V gene encodes CDR1 ENHRY and CDR2 SYGVKD. The length of the CDR3 is 15 residues. Trimming stripped 4 bases from V and 0 bases from J, with 9 bases between. CDR3 region: CAISVGGANTGELFF. CDR3 nucleotide sequence: TGTGCCATCAGTGTGGGCGGCGCGAACACCGGGGAGCTGTTTTTT.

The CDR3 reads CSASRPSGVYDEQFF. The CDR3 DNA reads as TGCAGTGCTAGTCGCCCTAGCGGGGTTTACGATGAGCAGTTCTTC. V and J are TRBV20-1 and TRBJ2-1, with TRBD2 identical over 9 bases. The trim removed 3 bases at V and 8 bases at J, leaving 11 bases unmatched. CDR1 DFQATT and CDR2 SNEGSKA come from the germline V gene (reference sequence). The CDR3 length is 15 residues.

This clonotype was seen repeatedly, ten times or more. CDR3 sequence reads: CASSPGVYTGELFF. In nucleotides, the CDR3 is TGTGCCAGCAGCCCAGGGGTGTACACCGGGGAGCTGTTTTTT. The genes are TRBV7-9 and TRBJ2-2; a weak D match, TRBD1 (6 bases). Germline CDR1 is SEHNR and CDR2 is FQNEAQ (reference sequence). The CDR3 is 14 residues long. The ends were cut back, 5 bases at V and 3 bases at J, with 10 bases in the middle.

V is TRBV5-6 and J is TRBJ2-1; 14 nucleotides line up with TRBD2. The CDR3 consists of 16 residues. V shed 3 bases, J shed 7 bases, and the junction held 6 bases outside the gene matches. Per germline, CDR1 SGHDT and CDR2 YYEEEE. CDR3 protein: CASSWGLAGVKNEQFF. In nucleotides, the CDR3 is TGTGCCAGCAGCTGGGGACTAGCGGGAGTTAAAAATGAGCAGTTCTTC.

This clonotype was detected only a few times. V usage is TRBV6-2 or TRBV6-3 and J usage is TRBJ2-1; D uncertain. This CDR3 has 12 residues. Trimming took 6 bases from V and 10 from J, leaving 13 bases between them. In germline, CDR1 is MNHEY, CDR2 SVGEGT. The CDR3, as DNA: TGTGCCAGCAGATCCGACATCCGGGAGCAGTTCTTC. Residues: CASRSDIREQFF.

This clonotype was picked up many times. The chain is built from TRBV7-2 and TRBJ1-1; unclear D gene. CDR3 length: 11 amino acids. The germline V gene encodes CDR1 SGHTA and CDR2 FQGNSA. V dropped 6 bases and J dropped 2 bases, with 4 bases sitting between them. The CDR3 nucleotides read TGTGCCAGCAGTACAAACACTGAAGCTTTCTTT. The encoded protein is CASSTNTEAFF.

V gene TRBV12-3 or TRBV12-4 combines with J gene TRBJ1-4; D is possibly TRBD1 (6 bases). There are 15 residues in the CDR3. V lost 5 bases and J lost 11, with 21 bases in between. This CDR3 is CASSTPGLGGWKLFF. The CDR3 coding sequence is TGTGCCAGCAGTACTCCGGGACTAGGGGGATGGAAACTGTTTTTT.

This chain connects TRBV7-2 to TRBJ2-1; D gene uncertain. The CDR3 extends over 14 amino acids. Germline V gives CDR1 SGHTA, CDR2 FQGNSA. V was clipped by 2 bases and J by 0 bases, with 5 bases between them. The CDR3 sequence: CASSLSLSYNEQFF. The CDR3 nucleotides are TGTGCCAGCAGCTTAAGCCTCTCCTACAATGAGCAGTTCTTC.

This clonotype was seen a handful of times. V and J are TRBV23-1 and TRBJ1-3, with TRBD1 identical over 7 bases. TRBV23-1 is an open reading frame whose function is uncertain. There are 15 residues in the CDR3. With 4 bases clipped from V and 2 bases from J, the junction kept 5 bases outside the gene matches. For the CDR3, the DNA is TGCGCCAGCAGTCGACAGGGTTGGACTGGAAACACCATATATTTT. It is translated as CASSRQGWTGNTIYF.

The chain couples TRBV30 to TRBJ2-4; a weak D match, TRBD2 (5 bases). V was clipped by 1 base and J by 1 base, with 11 bases between them. CDR1 and CDR2 (germline): GTSNPN, SVGIG (reference sequence). This CDR3 is built from 15 residues. The CDR3 DNA is TGTGCCTGGAGTGAGAGGGTGATGGCCAAAAACATTCAGTACTTC. It encodes CAWSERVMAKNIQYF.

This clonotype was detected many times. The chain recombines TRBV5-4 with TRBJ2-5; 10 bases map to TRBD2. J lost 1 base, V lost 3 bases, and 6 bases had no gene match. CDR3 length: 16 residues. Germline CDR1 is SGHNT and CDR2 is YYREEE (reference sequence). The CDR3 region is CASSSPSGRGQETQYF. For the CDR3, the DNA is TGTGCCAGCAGCTCCCCTAGCGGGAGAGGCCAAGAGACCCAGTACTTC.

This clonotype has ten or more counts. The CDR3 loop reads CASSFRVNNEQFF. CDR3 nucleotide sequence: TGTGCCAGCAGCTTCAGGGTTAACAATGAGCAGTTCTTC. The rearrangement joins TRBV7-9 to TRBJ2-1; D possibly corresponds to TRBD1 (5 bases). CDR3 length equals 13 residues. V was shortened by 3 bases and J by 5 bases, with 8 bases between the two germline ends. Germline V lookup: CDR1 SEHNR, CDR2 FQNEAQ (reference sequence).

This clonotype was seen repeatedly, ten times or more. The chain couples TRBV5-1 to TRBJ2-1; TRBD2 agrees at 9 bases. Germline V gene data show CDR1 as SGHRS and CDR2 as YFSETQ. This CDR3 has 17 residues. Germline trimming cut 0 bases from V and 7 bases from J; bases unmatched to any gene: 11. CDR3 amino acids: CASSLGVTGLASNEQFF. CDR3 DNA sequence: TGCGCCAGCAGCTTGGGGGTTACGGGACTAGCTTCAAATGAGCAGTTCTTC.

Ten or more counts support this clonotype. The chain joins TRBV27 to TRBJ1-2; D gene uncertain. Per germline, CDR1 MNHEY and CDR2 SMNVEV (reference sequence). This CDR3 is 14 amino acids long. Trimming cost V 4 bases and J 0 bases, with 9 bases left between them. CDR3 region: CASSSRRPNYGYTF. The CDR3 region has the DNA TGTGCCAGCAGTTCCCGGCGGCCTAACTATGGCTACACCTTC.